This T cell receptor (beta chain) came from a study of radiotherapy plus CTLA-4 blockade in lung cancer. On the study more broadly: Objective responses were observed in 15% to 20% of patients, and disease control was achieved by roughly 29%. Findings of the study overall: The study found tumor-derived TCR clones expanded in blood after radiotherapy plus ipilimumab. With interferon-beta, early dynamics of blood T cell clones were reported to best predict response.

Sequenced by immunoSEQ multiplex PCR; TCRdb stores in-frame clones only, minus some. Of about 78,000 clones listed, 70% to 90% are singletons. Alongside CTLA-4 blockade with ipilimumab, patients with chemo-refractory metastatic non-small-cell lung cancer received focal radiation. Comment on this clone: What it recognizes is unknown.

The source material was peripheral blood, sampled from a patient treated with radiotherapy plus ipilimumab. The origin of this receptor is a human donor with non-small cell lung cancer who had a partial response to radiotherapy plus ipilimumab.

The CDR3 sequence is CASSLSQGNYGYTF. CDR3 coding DNA: TGCGCCAGCAGCTTGAGCCAGGGGAACTATGGCTACACCTTC. The V call is TRBV5-1, the J call TRBJ1-2; weak D call: TRBD1 (6 bases). CDR3 size: 14 residues. The germline V gene encodes CDR1 SGHRS and CDR2 YFSETQ. Trimming removed 1 base from V and 2 bases from J, with 9 bases in between.